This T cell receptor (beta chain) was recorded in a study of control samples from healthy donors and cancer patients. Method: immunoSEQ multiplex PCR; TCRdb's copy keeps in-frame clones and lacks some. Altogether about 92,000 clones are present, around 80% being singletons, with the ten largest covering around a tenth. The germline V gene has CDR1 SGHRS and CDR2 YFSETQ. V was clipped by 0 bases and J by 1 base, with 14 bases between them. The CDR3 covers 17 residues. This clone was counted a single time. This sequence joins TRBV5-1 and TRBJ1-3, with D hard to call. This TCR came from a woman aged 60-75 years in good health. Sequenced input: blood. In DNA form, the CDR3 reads TGCGCCAGCAGCTTGGGGCCTCAAGGGCCTTCTGGAAACACCATATATTTT. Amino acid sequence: CASSLGPQGPSGNTIYF.